Below, one T cell receptor (beta chain) is given with its context. Antigen unknown. The study reverse transcribed the entire isolated RNA, so it sequenced expressed TCRB transcripts. Produced via immunoSEQ multiplex PCR; TCRdb's table is partial and in-frame only. The sample has a few hundred thousand clones, roughly 16% seen once. The sample comes from a study of beta chain features in type 1 diabetes. Germline lookup yields CDR1 LNHDA and CDR2 SQIVND (reference sequence). There are 14 residues in the CDR3. Trimming removed 1 base at V and 8 bases at J, with 14 bases between. Whole-study findings and limits: Shortening of TCRB CDR3s, moderate but significant, appeared in all four CD4+ subsets of Type 1 diabetes patients.

The rearrangement links TRBV19 to TRBJ1-2; no reliable D call. The sample was naive CD4+ T cells from blood. The clonotype comes from a woman between 18 and 30 years old in good health. The CDR3 DNA reads TGTGCCAGTAGTATAGCACAGCCCCCGGGGGGCTACACCTTC. This gives the protein CASSIAQPPGGYTF.